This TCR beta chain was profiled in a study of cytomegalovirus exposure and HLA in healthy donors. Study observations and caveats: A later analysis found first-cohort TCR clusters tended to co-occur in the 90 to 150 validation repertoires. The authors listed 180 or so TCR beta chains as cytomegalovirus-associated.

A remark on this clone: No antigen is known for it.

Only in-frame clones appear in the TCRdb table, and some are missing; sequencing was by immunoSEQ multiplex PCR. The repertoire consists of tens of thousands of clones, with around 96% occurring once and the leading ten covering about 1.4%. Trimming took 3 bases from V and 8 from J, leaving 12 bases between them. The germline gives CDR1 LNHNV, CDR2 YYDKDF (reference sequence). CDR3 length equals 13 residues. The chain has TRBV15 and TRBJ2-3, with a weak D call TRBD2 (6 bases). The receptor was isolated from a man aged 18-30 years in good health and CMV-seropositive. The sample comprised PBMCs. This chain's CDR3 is CATSSGGYGTQYF. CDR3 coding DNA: TGTGCCACCAGCAGTGGGGGGTATGGTACGCAGTATTTT. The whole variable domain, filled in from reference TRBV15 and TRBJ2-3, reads DAMVIQNPRYQVTQFGKPVTLSCSQTLNHNVMYWYQQKSSQAPKLLFHYYDKDFNNEADTPDNFQSRRPNTSFCFLDIRSPGLGDTAMYLCATSSGGYGTQYFGPGTRLTVL.